Listed below are T cell receptor beta chains from one sample, sequenced in a study of OX40 agonist ivuxolimab in advanced cancers. The method was immunoSEQ multiplex PCR; TCRdb's version includes in-frame clones alone and lacks a portion of them. The data contain around 60,000 clones, 60% to 85% of them singletons. Sequencing used CD4+ or CD8+ T cells sorted from blood, obtained in a trial of the OX40 agonist ivuxolimab. The receptors here all came from an adult with an advanced solid tumor such as melanoma, head and neck, liver or kidney cancer. CDR3s include the opening cysteine and the closing phenylalanine or tryptophan. A D gene is named only where the DNA matches it firmly. Size values are once, few and many counts, or a class for expanded clones, and some rows have none.

j_call: TRBJ1-1; clone_size: -; d_call: -; v_call: TRBV4-3; cdr3_aa: CASSQDGQGRTEAFF; cdr3_nt: TGCGCCAGCAGCCAAGATGGGCAGGGGCGAACTGAAGCTTTCTTT
j_call: TRBJ2-3; clone_size: -; d_call: TRBD2; v_call: TRBV5-1; cdr3_aa: CASSLGLAGQDTQYF; cdr3_nt: TGCGCCAGCAGCTTGGGACTAGCGGGTCAAGATACGCAGTATTTT
j_call: TRBJ2-7; clone_size: -; d_call: TRBD2; v_call: TRBV9; cdr3_aa: CASSAGTSYSYEQYF; cdr3_nt: TGTGCCAGCAGCGCGGGGACTAGCTACTCCTACGAGCAGTACTTC
j_call: TRBJ1-2; clone_size: -; d_call: -; v_call: TRBV5-1; cdr3_aa: CASSLASYDYGYTF; cdr3_nt: TGCGCCAGCAGCTTGGCCAGTTATGACTATGGCTACACCTTC
j_call: TRBJ2-5; clone_size: -; d_call: -; v_call: TRBV18; cdr3_aa: CASSRQETQYF; cdr3_nt: TGTGCCAGCTCGCGACAAGAGACCCAGTACTTC
j_call: TRBJ2-7; clone_size: -; d_call: -; v_call: TRBV19; cdr3_aa: CASSMDEGYEQYF; cdr3_nt: TGTGCCAGTAGTATGGACGAAGGCTACGAGCAGTACTTC
j_call: TRBJ2-1; clone_size: -; d_call: -; v_call: TRBV6-1; cdr3_aa: CASSKGLSYNEQFF; cdr3_nt: TGTGCCAGCAGCAAGGGCCTCTCCTACAATGAGCAGTTCTTC
j_call: TRBJ2-7; clone_size: -; d_call: TRBD1; v_call: TRBV11-2; cdr3_aa: CASSLGAGGLSYEQYF; cdr3_nt: TGTGCCAGCAGCTTAGGGGCAGGGGGCCTCTCCTACGAGCAGTACTTC
j_call: TRBJ1-1; clone_size: -; d_call: -; v_call: TRBV9; cdr3_aa: CASSVDVGGTEAFF; cdr3_nt: TGTGCCAGCAGCGTGGACGTGGGGGGCACTGAAGCTTTCTTT
j_call: TRBJ1-5; clone_size: -; d_call: TRBD1; v_call: TRBV9; cdr3_aa: CASSPGQVDNQPQHF; cdr3_nt: TGTGCCAGCAGCCCCGGACAGGTTGACAATCAGCCCCAGCATTTT
j_call: TRBJ2-5; clone_size: -; d_call: -; v_call: TRBV5-1; cdr3_aa: CASSLQGWGQETQYF; cdr3_nt: TGCGCCAGCAGCTTGCAGGGCTGGGGTCAAGAGACCCAGTACTTC
j_call: TRBJ2-1; clone_size: -; d_call: TRBD1; v_call: TRBV4-3; cdr3_aa: CASSLTVLGQERSEQFF; cdr3_nt: TGCGCCAGCAGCCTTACAGTTTTGGGACAGGAGCGAAGTGAGCAGTTCTTC
j_call: TRBJ2-2; clone_size: -; d_call: -; v_call: TRBV9; cdr3_aa: CASSVVDATGELFF; cdr3_nt: TGTGCCAGCAGCGTAGTAGATGCCACCGGGGAGCTGTTTTTT
j_call: TRBJ2-2; clone_size: -; d_call: -; v_call: TRBV6-4; cdr3_aa: CAGRTTKYTGELFF; cdr3_nt: TGTGCCGGAAGGACGACAAAGTACACCGGGGAGCTGTTTTTT
j_call: TRBJ1-6; clone_size: few; d_call: TRBD1; v_call: TRBV27; cdr3_aa: CASSPGQGMNSPLHF; cdr3_nt: TGTGCCAGCAGTCCGGGACAGGGGATGAATTCACCCCTCCACTTT
j_call: TRBJ1-3; clone_size: -; d_call: -; v_call: TRBV10-2; cdr3_aa: CATQGPVESNSGNTIYF; cdr3_nt: TGCGCAACCCAAGGGCCGGTGGAGTCCAACTCTGGAAACACCATATATTTT
j_call: TRBJ1-1; clone_size: -; d_call: TRBD1; v_call: TRBV18; cdr3_aa: CASSLRKTGATEAFF; cdr3_nt: TGTGCCAGCTCCCTAAGGAAAACAGGGGCGACTGAAGCTTTCTTT